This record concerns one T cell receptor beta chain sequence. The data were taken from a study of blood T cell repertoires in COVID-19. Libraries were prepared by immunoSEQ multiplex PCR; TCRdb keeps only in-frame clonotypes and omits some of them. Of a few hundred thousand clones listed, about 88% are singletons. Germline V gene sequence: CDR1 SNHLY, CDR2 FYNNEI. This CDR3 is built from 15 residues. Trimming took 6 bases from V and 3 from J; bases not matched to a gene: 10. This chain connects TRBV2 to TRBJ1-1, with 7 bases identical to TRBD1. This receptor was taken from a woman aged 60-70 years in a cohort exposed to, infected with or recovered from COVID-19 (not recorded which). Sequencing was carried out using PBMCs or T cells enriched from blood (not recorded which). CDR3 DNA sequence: TGTGCCAGCAGGGATATAGGGGGCAAGGACACTGAAGCTTTCTTT. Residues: CASRDIGGKDTEAFF.